This is a list of T cell receptor beta chains from one sample in a study of Ad26.COV2.S vaccination and SARS-CoV-2 variants. The table came from immunoSEQ multiplex PCR; TCRdb's copy has only in-frame clones and leaves some out. Seen here are 300,000 to 400,000 clones, 70% to 90% observed once, and the top ten hold more than 1.5%. The starting material was peripheral blood, obtained in a trial of Ad26.COV2.S vaccine versus placebo. The receptors were sampled from a person aged 18 to 65 who received the Ad26.COV2.S COVID-19 vaccine or a placebo. The CDR3 runs from the conserved cysteine through the conserved F or W. D genes are given only for firm matches. Size tells how often a clone was seen (once, few, many) or the class of an expanded clone, and some rows leave it out.

D: TRBD1; size: -; J: TRBJ1-4; V: TRBV19; CDR3: CASTLWGTGNEKLFF; DNA: TGTGCCAGTACCCTATGGGGGACAGGGAATGAAAAACTGTTTTTT
D: TRBD2; size: once; J: TRBJ2-5; V: TRBV27; CDR3: CASSFVLAGGRSPPGDQYF; DNA: TGTGCCAGCAGTTTCGTTCTAGCGGGGGGTCGTTCACCACCCGGGGACCAGTACTTC
D: -; size: few; J: TRBJ1-1; V: TRBV2; CDR3: CASSEIRGTEAFF; DNA: TGTGCCAGCAGTGAAATCCGGGGGACTGAAGCTTTCTTT
D: -; size: -; J: TRBJ2-3; V: TRBV4-1; CDR3: CASSLSGRQPDTQYF; DNA: TGCGCCAGCTCCCTTTCGGGCCGGCAGCCTGATACGCAGTATTTT
D: -; size: once; J: TRBJ2-3; V: TRBV7-2; CDR3: CASSRRGTSTDTQYF; DNA: TGTGCCAGCAGCCGGCGGGGAACTAGCACAGATACGCAGTATTTT
D: -; size: -; J: TRBJ1-3; V: TRBV3-1/TRBV3-2; CDR3: CASSLTHRSRSGNTIYF; DNA: TGTGCCAGCAGCCTCACCCACAGGAGCCGCTCTGGAAACACCATATATTTT
D: -; size: -; J: TRBJ2-7; V: TRBV27; CDR3: CASWSVYYEQYF; DNA: TGTGCCAGCTGGTCAGTTTACTACGAGCAGTACTTC
D: -; size: -; J: TRBJ1-2; V: TRBV6-5; CDR3: CASSSTGYYGYTF; DNA: TGTGCCAGCAGTTCCACAGGCTACTATGGCTACACCTTC
D: -; size: -; J: TRBJ2-6; V: TRBV29-1; CDR3: CSVLNRQISGANVLTF; DNA: TGCAGCGTTCTTAACAGGCAAATCTCTGGGGCCAACGTCCTGACTTTC
D: -; size: -; J: TRBJ2-5; V: TRBV5-8; CDR3: CASRYGIQETQYF; DNA: TGTGCCAGCAGGTACGGGATACAAGAGACCCAGTACTTC
D: TRBD1; size: -; J: TRBJ1-4; V: TRBV18; CDR3: CASSPRDRGLEKLFF; DNA: TGTGCCAGCTCACCCCGGGACAGGGGGCTTGAAAAACTGTTTTTT
D: -; size: -; J: TRBJ2-7; V: TRBV7-2; CDR3: CASSSSGTEGRYEQYF; DNA: TGTGCCAGCAGCTCGTCCGGGACGGAAGGCCGCTACGAGCAGTACTTC
D: TRBD1; size: -; J: TRBJ2-7; V: TRBV5-4; CDR3: CASSRQGAGEQYF; DNA: TGTGCCAGCAGTAGACAGGGGGCCGGCGAGCAGTACTTC
D: -; size: -; J: TRBJ1-6; V: TRBV6-7; CDR3: CASSYSARGPRISPLHF; DNA: TGTGCCAGCAGTTACTCGGCTCGGGGACCTAGGATTTCACCCCTCCACTTT
D: -; size: -; J: TRBJ2-7; V: TRBV4-2; CDR3: CASSQVGGDEQYF; DNA: TGTGCCAGCAGCCAAGTCGGCGGGGACGAGCAGTACTTC
D: -; size: once; J: TRBJ1-3; V: TRBV11-3; CDR3: CASSLAGPGNTIYF; DNA: TGTGCCAGCAGCTTAGCAGGTCCTGGAAACACCATATATTTT
D: TRBD2; size: -; J: TRBJ2-5; V: TRBV19; CDR3: CASSPRGGFETQYF; DNA: TGTGCCAGTAGTCCGCGGGGGGGCTTCGAGACCCAGTACTTC
D: TRBD2; size: -; J: TRBJ2-1; V: TRBV9; CDR3: CASSVAYRLADHNEQFF; DNA: TGTGCCAGCAGCGTAGCCTATCGACTAGCGGATCACAATGAGCAGTTCTTC
D: TRBD1; size: -; J: TRBJ1-2; V: TRBV14; CDR3: CASSQLGTGEYGYTF; DNA: TGTGCCAGCAGCCAACTTGGCACAGGGGAGTATGGCTACACCTTC
D: TRBD2; size: -; J: TRBJ2-2; V: TRBV5-4; CDR3: CASSLPTGGTGELFF; DNA: TGTGCCAGCAGCTTGCCTACGGGGGGAACCGGGGAGCTGTTTTTT
D: -; size: -; J: TRBJ1-5; V: TRBV15; CDR3: CATSSIVKVQPQHF; DNA: TGTGCCACCAGCAGTATCGTAAAGGTCCAGCCCCAGCATTTT
D: -; size: -; J: TRBJ1-4; V: TRBV4-1; CDR3: CASSQGETENEKLFF; DNA: TGCGCCAGCAGCCAAGGGGAGACAGAAAATGAAAAACTGTTTTTT
D: -; size: -; J: TRBJ1-1; V: TRBV30; CDR3: CAWRGETKNTEAFF; DNA: TGTGCCTGGAGGGGGGAAACAAAAAACACTGAAGCTTTCTTT
D: -; size: -; J: TRBJ1-2; V: TRBV6-1; CDR3: CASTPQGYGYTF; DNA: TGTGCCAGCACCCCTCAGGGATATGGCTACACCTTC
D: TRBD1; size: -; J: TRBJ1-4; V: TRBV2; CDR3: CASSEVRGRSGEKLFF; DNA: TGTGCCAGCAGTGAAGTCAGGGGGCGGAGTGGTGAAAAACTGTTTTTT
D: -; size: -; J: TRBJ1-6; V: TRBV18; CDR3: CASSPLQGIDSPLHF; DNA: TGTGCCAGCTCCCCGCTACAGGGAATTGATTCACCCCTCCACTTT
D: TRBD1; size: -; J: TRBJ2-2; V: TRBV7-9; CDR3: CASSSGYRGTTGELFF; DNA: TGTGCCAGCAGCTCGGGATACAGGGGAACCACCGGGGAGCTGTTTTTT
D: -; size: -; J: TRBJ2-7; V: TRBV5-4; CDR3: CASSSEDDSDEQYF; DNA: TGTGCCAGCAGCTCAGAGGATGACAGTGACGAGCAGTACTTC
D: TRBD1; size: -; J: TRBJ1-6; V: TRBV5-1; CDR3: CASSLQPQTGNSPLHF; DNA: TGCGCCAGCAGCTTGCAACCCCAGACAGGGAATTCACCCCTCCACTTT
D: -; size: -; J: TRBJ1-2; V: TRBV7-9; CDR3: CASSLASPQGNYGYTF; DNA: TGTGCCAGCAGCTTGGCCTCTCCTCAGGGGAACTATGGCTACACCTTC
D: -; size: -; J: TRBJ2-1; V: TRBV3-1/TRBV3-2; CDR3: CASSQDLGLNNEQFF; DNA: TGTGCCAGCAGCCAAGATCTGGGCCTGAACAATGAGCAGTTCTTC
D: TRBD1; size: -; J: TRBJ2-1; V: TRBV18; CDR3: CASSPYRGVNEQFF; DNA: TGTGCCAGCTCACCATACAGGGGGGTCAATGAGCAGTTCTTC